The T cell receptor (beta chain) under discussion was sequenced for a study of blood T cell repertoires in COVID-19. Study-level background: COVID-19 samples, acute and convalescent, were from the United States, Italy and Spain. PBMCs, B-cell-depleted T cells, or T cells were the source of the cDNA or gDNA that made up the material.

Authors' analysis steps: Amplified reference gene primers provided the basis for estimating nucleated cell counts. The method was immunoSEQ multiplex PCR; TCRdb's version includes in-frame clones alone and lacks a portion of them. V and J calls plus clone size are reproduced from that table; the DNA served to infer D and trimming. This sample carries 120,000 to 150,000 clones, 80% to 90% of them seen once, and the ten largest clones take approximately 3%. Material for sequencing was peripheral blood. The sequence was obtained from a woman in her sixties or seventies with active COVID-19.

For the CDR3, the DNA is TGTGCCAGTAGCCCGGGACAGAGGAGCACTGAAGCTTTCTTT. As protein: CASSPGQRSTEAFF. The chain is built from TRBV19 and TRBJ1-1; 7 bases match TRBD1. Germline loops: CDR1 LNHDA, CDR2 SQIVND (reference sequence). With V trimmed by 6 bases and J by 4 bases, 8 bases remained unmatched. The CDR3 covers 14 residues.